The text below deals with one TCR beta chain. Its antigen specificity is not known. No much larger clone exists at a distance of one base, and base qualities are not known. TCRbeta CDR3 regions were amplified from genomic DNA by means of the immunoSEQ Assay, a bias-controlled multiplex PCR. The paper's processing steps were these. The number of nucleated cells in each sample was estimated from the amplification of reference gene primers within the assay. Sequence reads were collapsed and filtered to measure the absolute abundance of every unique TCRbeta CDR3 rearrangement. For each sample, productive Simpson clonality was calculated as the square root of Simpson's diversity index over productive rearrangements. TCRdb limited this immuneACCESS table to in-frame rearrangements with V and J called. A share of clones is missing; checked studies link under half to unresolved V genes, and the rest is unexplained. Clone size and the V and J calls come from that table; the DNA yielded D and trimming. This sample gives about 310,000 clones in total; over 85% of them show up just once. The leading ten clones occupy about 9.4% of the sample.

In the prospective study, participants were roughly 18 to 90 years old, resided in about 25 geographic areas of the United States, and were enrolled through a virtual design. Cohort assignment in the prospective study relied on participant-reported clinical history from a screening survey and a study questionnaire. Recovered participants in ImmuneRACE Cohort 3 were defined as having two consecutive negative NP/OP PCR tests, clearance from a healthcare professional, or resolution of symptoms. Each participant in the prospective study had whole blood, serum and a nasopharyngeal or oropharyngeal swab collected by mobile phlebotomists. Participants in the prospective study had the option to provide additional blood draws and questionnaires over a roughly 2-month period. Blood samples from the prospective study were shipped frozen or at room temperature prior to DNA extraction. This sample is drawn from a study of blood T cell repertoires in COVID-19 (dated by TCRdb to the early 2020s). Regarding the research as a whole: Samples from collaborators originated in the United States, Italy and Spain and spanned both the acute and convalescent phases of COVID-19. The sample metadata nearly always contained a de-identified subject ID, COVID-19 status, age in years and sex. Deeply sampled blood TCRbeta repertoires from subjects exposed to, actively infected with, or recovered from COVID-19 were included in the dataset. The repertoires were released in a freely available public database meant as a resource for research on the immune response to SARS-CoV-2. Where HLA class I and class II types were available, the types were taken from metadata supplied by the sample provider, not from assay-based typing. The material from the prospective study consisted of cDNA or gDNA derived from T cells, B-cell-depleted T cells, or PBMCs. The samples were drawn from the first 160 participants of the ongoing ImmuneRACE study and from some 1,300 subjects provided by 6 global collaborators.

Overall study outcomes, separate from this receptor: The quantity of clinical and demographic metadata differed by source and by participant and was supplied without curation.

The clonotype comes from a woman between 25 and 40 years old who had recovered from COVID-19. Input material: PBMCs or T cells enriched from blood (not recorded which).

Here is the DNA: TGTGCCAGCAGCTCCTCTTGGGCCCCCTACGAGCAGTACTTC. This yields the protein CASSSSWAPYEQYF. Recombination connected TRBV5-6 to TRBJ2-7; no D segment can be confidently identified. CDR1 SGHDT and CDR2 YYEEEE are derived from the germline V gene. The CDR3 has 14 amino acids, counting the end cysteine and phenylalanine. Left in the record is the CDR3 DNA by itself, 42 bases read in frame from the first base. Cut back by 3 bases and 2 bases, the V and J ends lie 12 bases apart.